The following is a TCR beta chain sequence with its context. CDR1 MNHNS and CDR2 SASEGT come from the germline V gene. V lost 3 bases and J 5 bases, leaving 13 bases between the germline ends. The CDR3 length is 14 residues. This record belongs to a study of blood T cell repertoires in COVID-19. Study at large: Whether acute or convalescent, the COVID-19 samples came from the United States, Italy and Spain. PBMCs, B-cell-depleted T cells, or T cells were the source of the cDNA or gDNA that made up the material.

Original analysis: Reference gene primer amplification yielded estimated nucleated cell counts. The assay was immunoSEQ multiplex PCR, and TCRdb's table has in-frame clones only and misses some. D and trimming come from the DNA, and the V and J calls and clone size come from that table. The repertoire holds some 180,000 clones, with 75% to 85% as singletons. The chain joins TRBV6-1 to TRBJ2-5; the D gene is possibly TRBD2 (6 bases). The TCR sequence derives from a man in his sixties with acute or convalescent COVID-19. Sequenced material: peripheral blood. The CDR3 DNA is TGTGCCAGCAGTGATTCGCCTAGCGAGGAGACCCAGTACTTC. Translation: CASSDSPSEETQYF.